One and the same sample provided the 19 T cell receptor beta chains below, sequenced in a study of OX40 agonist ivuxolimab in advanced cancers. Clones were read by immunoSEQ multiplex PCR, and TCRdb kept only the in-frame ones, dropping some. The sample has tens of thousands of clones, around 84% seen once. The input for sequencing was CD4+ or CD8+ T cells sorted from blood, taken in a trial of the OX40 agonist ivuxolimab. The receptors originated from an adult with an advanced solid tumor such as melanoma, head and neck, liver or kidney cancer.

The chain uses TRBV7-3 and TRBJ2-1; 10 bases line up with TRBD2. The ends lost 1 base at V and 6 bases at J; junction bases unmatched: 3. The CDR3 has 15 amino acids. Germline CDR1 is SGHTA and CDR2 is FQGTGA. CDR3 loop: CASSLIAGGANEQFF. For the CDR3, the DNA is TGTGCCAGCAGCTTAATAGCGGGGGGAGCCAATGAGCAGTTCTTC.

The chain links TRBV28 to TRBJ1-5; 7 bases map to TRBD1. Trimming took 2 bases from V and 5 from J; bases not matched to a gene: 3. The CDR3 runs 14 residues. Germline assignment: CDR1 MDHEN and CDR2 SYDVKM. CDR3 in DNA: TGTGCCAGCAGTTTAGGGCAGGGGGATCAGCCCCAGCATTTT. It codes for CASSLGQGDQPQHF.

Turning to this clone: The identical CDR3 is also encoded by other nucleotide sequences in the sample. The V and J genes are TRBV4-1 and TRBJ1-5; 10 bases are shared with TRBD1. The CDR3 covers 14 residues. Trimming took 3 bases from V and 5 from J; bases not matched to a gene: 1. Germline V gene sequence: CDR1 MGHRA, CDR2 YSYEKL. The CDR3 DNA follows: TGCGCCAGCAGCCACGGGACAGGGGATCAGCCCCAGCATTTT. Residues: CASSHGTGDQPQHF.

V usage is TRBV11-3 and J usage is TRBJ2-7; unclear D gene. The CDR3 extends over 14 amino acids. V lost 1 base to trimming and J lost 2 bases, with 9 bases between them. Germline lookup yields CDR1 SGHNT and CDR2 YENEEA. The CDR3 bases are TGTGCCAGCAGCTTAGGGGTTGGGGCCTACGAGCAGTACTTC. This gives the protein CASSLGVGAYEQYF.

Here the CDR3 DNA reads TGCGCCAGCAGCCCAGGCCCGGGCTATGAGCAGTTCTTC. Its protein product is CASSPGPGYEQFF. The chain combines TRBV4-3 with TRBJ2-1, with D unclear. V was cut by 4 bases and J by 8 bases, with 12 bases left in between. The CDR3 has 13 residues. Germline V gene sequence: CDR1 LGHNA, CDR2 YSLEER.

The gene calls are TRBV6-5 and TRBJ2-3, with unresolved D. Trimming took 0 bases from V and 1 from J, leaving 5 bases between them. The germline V gene has CDR1 MNHEY and CDR2 SVGAGI. The CDR3 spans 14 residues. CDR3 protein: CASSYSLRTDTQYF. In DNA form, the CDR3 reads TGTGCCAGCAGTTACTCGTTGCGCACAGATACGCAGTATTTT.

The V gene is TRBV7-8, the J gene TRBJ2-3, with D possibly TRBD2 on 6 matching bases. Germline CDR1 is SGHVS and CDR2 is FQNEAQ. With 1 base removed from V and 5 bases from J, the gap between germline ends came to 19 bases. The CDR3 totals 17 residues. The CDR3 DNA follows: TGTGCCAGCAGCTTAGGGGCTTGGGGGGTCTGGGGAGATACGCAGTATTTT. Translated, it gives CASSLGAWGVWGDTQYF.

This chain joins TRBV7-6 and TRBJ2-2; 9 bases are a match to TRBD1. From germline, CDR1 is SGHVS and CDR2 FNYEAQ. The CDR3 contains 17 residues. V was pared by 4 bases and J by 4 bases, with 10 bases of the junction left unmatched. The CDR3 DNA is TGTGCCAGCAGCTCTCCCCGGGACAGGGAGGCCACCGGGGAGCTGTTTTTT. Its protein product is CASSSPRDREATGELFF. Full variable domain (missing parts from reference TRBV7-6 and TRBJ2-2): GAGVSQSPRYKVTKRGQDVALRCDPISGHVSLYWYRQALGQGPEFLTYFNYEAQQDKSGLPNDRFSAERPEGSISTLTIQRTEQRDSAMYRCASSSPRDREATGELFFGEGSRLTVL.

The rearrangement links TRBV19 to TRBJ1-5, with D uncertain. The CDR3 totals 14 residues. Germline-derived CDR1 and CDR2 are LNHDA and SQIVND (reference sequence). The V end was cut by 3 bases, the J end by 5 bases, with 11 bases between. The CDR3 nucleotides are TGTGCCAGTAGTATCTATACCGTGGATCAGCCCCAGCATTTT. Amino acids: CASSIYTVDQPQHF. Using reference TRBV19 and TRBJ1-5 for the parts outside the CDR3, the full variable domain is DGGITQSPKYLFRKEGQNVTLSCEQNLNHDAMYWYRQDPGQGLRLIYYSQIVNDFQKGDIAEGYSVSREKKESFPLTVTSAQKNPTAFYLCASSIYTVDQPQHFGDGTRLSIL.

CDR3: CASLRDRGSYSYGYTF. The CDR3 DNA sequence: TGTGCCAGCCTCCGGGACAGGGGATCCTACTCCTATGGCTACACCTTC. This chain uses TRBV19 with TRBJ1-2, with 10 bases lining up with TRBD1. Unmatched junction bases numbered 14, after V lost 9 bases and J lost 4 bases. The CDR3 extends over 16 amino acids. Germline CDR1 reads LNHDA; CDR2 reads SQIVND (reference sequence).

The V call is TRBV5-3, the J call TRBJ1-1; D unclear. TRBV5-3 is sorted into the ORF group, with uncertain function. The CDR3 sequence is 18 residues long. V gave up 0 bases and J gave up 0 bases, with 18 bases separating them. CDR3 in amino acids: CARSLGLDPYAMNTEAFF. CDR3 sequence (DNA): TGTGCCAGAAGCTTGGGGCTGGACCCGTACGCCATGAACACTGAAGCTTTCTTT.

The CDR3 loop is CASSADVGPWRQYF. In nucleotides, the CDR3 is TGTGCCAGTAGTGCAGACGTGGGGCCATGGAGGCAGTATTTT. This chain links TRBV19 with TRBJ2-3, with D tentatively TRBD1 (5 bases). Germline assignment: CDR1 LNHDA and CDR2 SQIVND (reference sequence). There are 14 residues in the CDR3. Trimming pared 5 bases from V and 11 bases from J, leaving 20 bases between. The whole variable domain, remainder taken from reference TRBV19 and TRBJ2-3, is DGGITQSPKYLFRKEGQNVTLSCEQNLNHDAMYWYRQDPGQGLRLIYYSQIVNDFQKGDIAEGYSVSREKKESFPLTVTSAQKNPTAFYLCASSADVGPWRQYFGPGTRLTVL.

The DNA of the CDR3 is TGTGCCAGCAGTGAAACACCGGGGGCGAGATACGAGCAGTACTTC. It translates to CASSETPGARYEQYF. The rearrangement joins TRBV2 to TRBJ2-7; D is perhaps TRBD1 or TRBD2 (6 bases each). The CDR3 spans 15 residues. The germline CDR1 and CDR2 sequences are SNHLY and FYNNEI. Between the trimmed V and J ends, which lost 2 bases and 4 bases, there was a span of 15 bases. Together with reference TRBV2 and TRBJ2-7, the CDR3 gives the full variable domain: EPEVTQTPSHQVTQMGQEVILRCVPISNHLYFYWYRQILGQKVEFLVSFYNNEISEKSEIFDDQFSVERPDGSNFTLKIRSTKLEDSAMYFCASSETPGARYEQYFGPGTRLTVT.

In this sample, this clone turned up once. The chain links TRBV6-5 to TRBJ2-7; a weak D match, TRBD1 (5 bases). The CDR3 runs to 11 residues. Between the trimmed V and J ends, which lost 4 bases and 6 bases, there was a span of 7 bases. CDR1 and CDR2 from the germline V gene are MNHEY and SVGAGI. The CDR3 region is CASSSQGEQYF. The CDR3, as DNA: TGTGCCAGCAGTTCGCAGGGCGAGCAGTACTTC.

The CDR3 DNA is TGTGCCAGCAGCTTAGGGACAGGGGGCTCGAGGAGCTATGGCTACACCTTC. Translating it yields CASSLGTGGSRSYGYTF. The V and J genes are TRBV7-6 and TRBJ1-2; 11 bases align to TRBD1. In germline, CDR1 is SGHVS, CDR2 FNYEAQ. Trimming took 1 base from V and 4 from J; bases not matched to a gene: 8. This CDR3 has 17 residues.

The chain combines TRBV15 with TRBJ2-7, with D possibly being TRBD2 (7 bases). Trimming removed 5 bases from V and 0 bases from J, with 8 bases in between. CDR1 is LNHNV and CDR2 is YYDKDF in the germline V gene (reference sequence). The CDR3 has 13 amino acids. Here the CDR3 reads CATSGGASYEQYF. DNA of the CDR3: TGTGCCACCAGCGGGGGGGCCTCCTACGAGCAGTACTTC.

This clone has just a few counts. The gene calls are TRBV4-2 and TRBJ2-3; weak D call: TRBD2 (6 bases). CDR1 is LGHNA and CDR2 is YNFKEQ in the germline V gene. There are 14 residues in the CDR3. V lost 4 bases to trimming and J lost 3 bases, with 11 bases between them. CDR3 sequence (DNA): TGTGCCAGCAGCCCAGATGCGGGGACAGATACGCAGTATTTT. It is translated as CASSPDAGTDTQYF.

V usage is TRBV10-1 and J usage is TRBJ1-5, with TRBD1 as a possible D gene (5 bases). The germline CDR1 and CDR2 sequences are WNHNN and SYGVQD (reference sequence). The CDR3 covers 14 residues. V lost 5 bases to trimming and J lost 0 bases, with 8 bases between them. The CDR3 DNA is TGCGCCAGCAGTATAGACAGTAGCAATCAGCCCCAGCATTTT. Protein product: CASSIDSSNQPQHF.

The rearrangement links TRBV5-1 to TRBJ2-1; TRBD1 matches 7 bases. V shed 2 bases, J shed 4 bases, and the junction held 3 bases outside the gene matches. The V gene's germline CDR1 is SGHRS and CDR2 YFSETQ. The CDR3 has 14 amino acids. The CDR3 loop is CASSFRDSYNEQFF. Here the CDR3 DNA reads TGCGCCAGCAGCTTCCGGGACAGTTACAATGAGCAGTTCTTC.